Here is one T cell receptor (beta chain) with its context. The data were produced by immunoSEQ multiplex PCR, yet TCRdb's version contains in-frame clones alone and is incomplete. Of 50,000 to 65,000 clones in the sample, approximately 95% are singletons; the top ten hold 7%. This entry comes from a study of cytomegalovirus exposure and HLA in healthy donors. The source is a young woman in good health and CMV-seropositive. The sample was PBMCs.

This chain's CDR3 is CAWRPLGVRGEKLFF. As DNA, the CDR3 is TGTGCCTGGAGGCCGCTGGGTGTGAGAGGGGAAAAACTGTTTTTT. This rearrangement joins TRBV30 to TRBJ1-4; D gene uncertain. Trimming removed 3 bases at V and 8 bases at J, with 19 bases between. The CDR3 consists of 15 residues. Germline V lookup: CDR1 GTSNPN, CDR2 SVGIG (reference sequence).